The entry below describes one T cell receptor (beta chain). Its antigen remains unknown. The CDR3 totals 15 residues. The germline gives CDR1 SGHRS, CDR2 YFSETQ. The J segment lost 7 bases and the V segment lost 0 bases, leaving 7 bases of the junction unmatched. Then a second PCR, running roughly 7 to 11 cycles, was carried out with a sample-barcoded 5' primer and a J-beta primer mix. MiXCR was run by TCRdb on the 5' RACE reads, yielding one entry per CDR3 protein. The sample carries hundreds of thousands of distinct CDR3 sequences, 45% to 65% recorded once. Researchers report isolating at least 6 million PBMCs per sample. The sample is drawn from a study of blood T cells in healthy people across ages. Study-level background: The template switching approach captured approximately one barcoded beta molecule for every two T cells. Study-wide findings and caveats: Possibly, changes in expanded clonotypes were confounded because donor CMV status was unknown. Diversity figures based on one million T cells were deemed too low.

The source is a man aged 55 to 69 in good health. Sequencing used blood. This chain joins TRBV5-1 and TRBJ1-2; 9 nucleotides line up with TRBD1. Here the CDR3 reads CASSLEGQGTRGYTF. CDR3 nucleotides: TGCGCCAGCAGCTTGGAGGGACAGGGTACTCGTGGCTACACCTTC.